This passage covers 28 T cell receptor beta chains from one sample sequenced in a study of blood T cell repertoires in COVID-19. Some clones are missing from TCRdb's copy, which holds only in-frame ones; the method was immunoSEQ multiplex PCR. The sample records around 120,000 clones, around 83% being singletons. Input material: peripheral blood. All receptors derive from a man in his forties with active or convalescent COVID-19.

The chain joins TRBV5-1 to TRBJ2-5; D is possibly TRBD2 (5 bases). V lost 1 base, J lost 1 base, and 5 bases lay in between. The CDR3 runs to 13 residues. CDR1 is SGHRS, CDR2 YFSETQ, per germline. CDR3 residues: CASSLTSQETQYF. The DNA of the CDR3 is TGCGCCAGCAGCTTGACTAGCCAAGAGACCCAGTACTTC. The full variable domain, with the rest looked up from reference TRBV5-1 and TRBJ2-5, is KAGVTQTPRYLIKTRGQQVTLSCSPISGHRSVSWYQQTPGQGLQFLFEYFSETQRNKGNFPGRFSGRQFSNSRSEMNVSTLELGDSALYLCASSLTSQETQYFGPGTRLLVL.

CDR3 bases: TGTGCCACCAGCAGAGATTTGAGGAACGAGCAGTACTTC. Protein product: CATSRDLRNEQYF. This sequence joins TRBV15 and TRBJ2-7; D remains ambiguous. CDR1 is LNHNV and CDR2 is YYDKDF in the germline V gene (reference sequence). The CDR3 runs 13 residues. V was shortened by 0 bases and J by 5 bases, with 8 bases between the two germline ends.

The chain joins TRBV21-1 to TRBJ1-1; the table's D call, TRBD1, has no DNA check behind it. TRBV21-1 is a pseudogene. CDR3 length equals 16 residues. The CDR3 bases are TGTGCCAGCAGCAGACCCAGGGGAAAGGGGATGACTGAAGCTTTCTTT. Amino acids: CASSRPRGKGMTEAFF.

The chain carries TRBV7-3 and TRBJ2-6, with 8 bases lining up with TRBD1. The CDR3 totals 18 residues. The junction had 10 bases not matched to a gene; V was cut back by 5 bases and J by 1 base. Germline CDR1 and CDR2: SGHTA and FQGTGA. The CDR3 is CASSRTTGTGSGANVLTF. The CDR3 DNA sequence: TGTGCCAGCAGCCGGACGACAGGGACAGGATCTGGGGCCAACGTCCTGACTTTC.

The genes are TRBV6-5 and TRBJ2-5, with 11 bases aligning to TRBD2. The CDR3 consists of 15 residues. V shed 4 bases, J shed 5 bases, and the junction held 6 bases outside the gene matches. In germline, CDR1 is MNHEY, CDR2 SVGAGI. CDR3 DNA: TGTGCCAGCAGTTCCCTTAGCGGGGGGGAGGAGACCCAGTACTTC. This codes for CASSSLSGGEETQYF.

As DNA, the CDR3 is TGTGCCAGCAGTGAATACAGGCTCTATGGCTACACCTTC. Amino acids: CASSEYRLYGYTF. J is TRBJ1-2 and V is TRBV6-1; a weak D match, TRBD1 (5 bases). CDR3 length: 13 residues. The germline V gene has CDR1 MNHNS and CDR2 SASEGT. Trimming pared 2 bases from V and 4 bases from J, leaving 8 bases between.

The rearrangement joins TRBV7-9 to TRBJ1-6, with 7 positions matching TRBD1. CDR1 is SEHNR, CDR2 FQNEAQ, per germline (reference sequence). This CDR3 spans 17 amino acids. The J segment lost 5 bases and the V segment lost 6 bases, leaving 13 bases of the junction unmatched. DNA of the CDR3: TGTGCCAGCAGTCCCCCGCTCTCGGGGACAGATAATTCACCCCTCCACTTT. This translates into CASSPPLSGTDNSPLHF.

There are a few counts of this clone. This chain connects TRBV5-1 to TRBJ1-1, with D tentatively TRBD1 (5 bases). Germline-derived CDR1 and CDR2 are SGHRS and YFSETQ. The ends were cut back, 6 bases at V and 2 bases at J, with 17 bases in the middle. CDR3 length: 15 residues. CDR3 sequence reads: CASKPTTGPNTEAFF. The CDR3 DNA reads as TGCGCCAGCAAGCCTACTACAGGTCCTAACACTGAAGCTTTCTTT.

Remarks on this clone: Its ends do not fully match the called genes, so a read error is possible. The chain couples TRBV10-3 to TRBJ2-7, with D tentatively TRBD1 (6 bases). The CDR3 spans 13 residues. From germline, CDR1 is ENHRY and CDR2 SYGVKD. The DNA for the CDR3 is TGTGCCATCACCCAGGGGTGGTCCTCCGAGCAGTACTTC. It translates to CAITQGWSSEQYF.

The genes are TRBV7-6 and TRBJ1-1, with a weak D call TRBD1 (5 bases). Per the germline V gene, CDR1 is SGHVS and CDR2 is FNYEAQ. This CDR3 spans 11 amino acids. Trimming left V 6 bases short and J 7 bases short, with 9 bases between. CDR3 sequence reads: CASRTDSEAFF. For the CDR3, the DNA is TGTGCCAGCAGGACCGACAGTGAAGCTTTCTTT.

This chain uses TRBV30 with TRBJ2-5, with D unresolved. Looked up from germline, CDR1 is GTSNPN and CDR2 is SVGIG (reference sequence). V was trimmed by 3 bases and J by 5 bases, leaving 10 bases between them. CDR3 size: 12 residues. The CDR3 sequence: CAWRSGLETQYF. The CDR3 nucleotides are TGTGCCTGGAGGTCGGGTTTGGAGACCCAGTACTTC.

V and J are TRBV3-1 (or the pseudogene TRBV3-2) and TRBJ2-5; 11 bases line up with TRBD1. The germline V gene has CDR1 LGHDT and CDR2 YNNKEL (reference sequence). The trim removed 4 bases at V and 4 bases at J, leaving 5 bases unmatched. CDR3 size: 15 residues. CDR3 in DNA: TGTGCCAGCAGCCCGCAGGGACAGGGGGGAGAGACCCAGTACTTC. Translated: CASSPQGQGGETQYF.

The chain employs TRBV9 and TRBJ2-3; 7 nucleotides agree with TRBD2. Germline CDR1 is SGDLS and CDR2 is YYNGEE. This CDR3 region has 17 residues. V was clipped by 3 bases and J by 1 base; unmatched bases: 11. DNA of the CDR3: TGTGCCAGCAGCGACCACCCCGGGGGGAGCGGCACAGATACGCAGTATTTT. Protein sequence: CASSDHPGGSGTDTQYF.

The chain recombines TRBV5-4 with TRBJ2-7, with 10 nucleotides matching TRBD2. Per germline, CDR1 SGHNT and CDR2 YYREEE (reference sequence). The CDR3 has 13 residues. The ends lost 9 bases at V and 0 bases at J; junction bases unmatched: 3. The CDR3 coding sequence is TGTGCCACCGGACTAGCGGTCTCCTACGAGCAGTACTTC. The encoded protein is CATGLAVSYEQYF. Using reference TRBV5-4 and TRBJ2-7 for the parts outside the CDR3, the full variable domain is ETGVTQSPTHLIKTRGQQVTLRCSSQSGHNTVSWYQQALGQGPQFIFQYYREEENGRGNFPPRFSGLQFPNYSSELNVNALELDDSALYLCATGLAVSYEQYFGPGTRLTVT.

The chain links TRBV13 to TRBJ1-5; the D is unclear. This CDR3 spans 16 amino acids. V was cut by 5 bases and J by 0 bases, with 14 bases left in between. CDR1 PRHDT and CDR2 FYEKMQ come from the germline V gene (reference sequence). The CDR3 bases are TGTGCCAGCAGCCGAACCGGAGGTGTTAGCAATCAGCCCCAGCATTTT. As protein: CASSRTGGVSNQPQHF.

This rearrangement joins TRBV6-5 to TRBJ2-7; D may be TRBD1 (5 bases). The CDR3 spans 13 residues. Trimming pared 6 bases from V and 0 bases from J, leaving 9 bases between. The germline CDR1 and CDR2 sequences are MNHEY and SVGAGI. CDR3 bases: TGTGCCAGCAGAGGGGCGAACTCCTACGAGCAGTACTTC. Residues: CASRGANSYEQYF.

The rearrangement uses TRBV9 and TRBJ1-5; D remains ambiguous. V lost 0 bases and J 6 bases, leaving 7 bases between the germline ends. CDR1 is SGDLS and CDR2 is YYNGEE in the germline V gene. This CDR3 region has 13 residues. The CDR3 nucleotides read TGTGCCAGCAGCGTAGTGGAGGGTCAGCCCCAGCATTTT. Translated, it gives CASSVVEGQPQHF.

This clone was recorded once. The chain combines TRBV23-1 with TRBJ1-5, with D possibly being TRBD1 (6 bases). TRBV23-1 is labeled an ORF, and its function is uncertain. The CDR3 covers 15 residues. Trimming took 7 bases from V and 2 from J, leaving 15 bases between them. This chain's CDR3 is CASTVGQRRNQPQHF. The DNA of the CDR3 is TGCGCCAGCACCGTAGGACAGCGTCGCAATCAGCCCCAGCATTTT.

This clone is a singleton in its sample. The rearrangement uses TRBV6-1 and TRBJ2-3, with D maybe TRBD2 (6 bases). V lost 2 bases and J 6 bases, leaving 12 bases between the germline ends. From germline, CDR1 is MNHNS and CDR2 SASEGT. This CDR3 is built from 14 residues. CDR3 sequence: CASSENAAGDTQYF. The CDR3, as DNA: TGTGCCAGCAGTGAAAATGCGGCGGGGGATACGCAGTATTTT.

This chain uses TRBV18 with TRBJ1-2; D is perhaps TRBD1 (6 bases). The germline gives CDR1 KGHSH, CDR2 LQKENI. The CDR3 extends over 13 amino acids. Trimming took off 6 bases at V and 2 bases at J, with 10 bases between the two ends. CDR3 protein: CASSLDRNYGYTF. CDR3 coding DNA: TGTGCCAGCTCGCTGGACAGAAACTATGGCTACACCTTC. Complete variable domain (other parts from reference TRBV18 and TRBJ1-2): NAGVMQNPRHLVRRRGQEARLRCSPMKGHSHVYWYRQLPEEGLKFMVYLQKENIIDESGMPKERFSAEFPKEGPSILRIQQVVRGDSAAYFCASSLDRNYGYTFGSGTRLTVV.

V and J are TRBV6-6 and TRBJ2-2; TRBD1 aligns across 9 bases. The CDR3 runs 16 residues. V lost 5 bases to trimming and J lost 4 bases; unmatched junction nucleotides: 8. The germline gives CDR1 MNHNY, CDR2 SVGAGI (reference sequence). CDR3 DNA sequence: TGTGCCAGCAGTCCCCGGACAGGGGAAGGCACCGGGGAGCTGTTTTTT. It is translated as CASSPRTGEGTGELFF.

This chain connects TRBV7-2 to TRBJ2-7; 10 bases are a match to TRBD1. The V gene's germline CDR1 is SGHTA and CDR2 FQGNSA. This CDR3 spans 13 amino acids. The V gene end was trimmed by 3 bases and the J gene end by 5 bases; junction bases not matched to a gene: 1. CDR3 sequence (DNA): TGTGCCAGCAGCTTGGGGACAGGGGACGAGCAGTACTTC. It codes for CASSLGTGDEQYF.

CDR3 protein: CASSPAGDGYTF. The CDR3 nucleotides read TGTGCCAGCAGCCCCGCGGGGGATGGCTACACCTTC. The V gene is TRBV12-3 or TRBV12-4, the J gene TRBJ1-2; D perhaps matches TRBD1 (5 bases). CDR3 length: 12 amino acids. Trimming pared 6 bases from V and 6 bases from J, leaving 11 bases between.

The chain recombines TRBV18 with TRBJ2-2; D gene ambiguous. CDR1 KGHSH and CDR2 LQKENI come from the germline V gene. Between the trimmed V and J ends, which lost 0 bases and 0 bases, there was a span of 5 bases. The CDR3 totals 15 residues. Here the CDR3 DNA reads TGTGCCAGCTCACCACCGGAGCCGAACACCGGGGAGCTGTTTTTT. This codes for CASSPPEPNTGELFF.

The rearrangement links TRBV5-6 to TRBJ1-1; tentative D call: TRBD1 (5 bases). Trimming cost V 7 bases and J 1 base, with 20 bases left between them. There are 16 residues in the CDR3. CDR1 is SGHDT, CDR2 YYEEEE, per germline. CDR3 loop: CASPLGPIGQNTEAFF. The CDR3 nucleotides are TGTGCCAGCCCCTTGGGACCGATTGGACAGAACACTGAAGCTTTCTTT.

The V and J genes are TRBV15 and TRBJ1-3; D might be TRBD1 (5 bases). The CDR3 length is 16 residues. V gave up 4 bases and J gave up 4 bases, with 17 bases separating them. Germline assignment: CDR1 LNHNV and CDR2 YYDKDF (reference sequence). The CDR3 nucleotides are TGTGCCACCAGCAATCGTGTGTGGGGCGTGGGAAACACCATATATTTT. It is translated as CATSNRVWGVGNTIYF. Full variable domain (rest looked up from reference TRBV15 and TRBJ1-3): DAMVIQNPRYQVTQFGKPVTLSCSQTLNHNVMYWYQQKSSQAPKLLFHYYDKDFNNEADTPDNFQSRRPNTSFCFLDIRSPGLGDTAMYLCATSNRVWGVGNTIYFGEGSWLTVV.

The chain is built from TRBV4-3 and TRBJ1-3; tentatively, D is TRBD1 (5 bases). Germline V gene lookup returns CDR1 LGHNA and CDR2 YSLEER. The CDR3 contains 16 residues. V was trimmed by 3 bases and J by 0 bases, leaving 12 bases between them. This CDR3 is CASSQTGHLSGNTIYF. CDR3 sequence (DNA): TGCGCCAGCAGCCAGACTGGACACCTCTCTGGAAACACCATATATTTT.

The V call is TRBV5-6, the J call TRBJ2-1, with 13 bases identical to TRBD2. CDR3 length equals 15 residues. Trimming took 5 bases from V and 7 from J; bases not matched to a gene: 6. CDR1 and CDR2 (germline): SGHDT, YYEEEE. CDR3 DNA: TGTGCCAGCAGGTCGGGACTAGCGGGGATAAATGAGCAGTTCTTC. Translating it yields CASRSGLAGINEQFF.